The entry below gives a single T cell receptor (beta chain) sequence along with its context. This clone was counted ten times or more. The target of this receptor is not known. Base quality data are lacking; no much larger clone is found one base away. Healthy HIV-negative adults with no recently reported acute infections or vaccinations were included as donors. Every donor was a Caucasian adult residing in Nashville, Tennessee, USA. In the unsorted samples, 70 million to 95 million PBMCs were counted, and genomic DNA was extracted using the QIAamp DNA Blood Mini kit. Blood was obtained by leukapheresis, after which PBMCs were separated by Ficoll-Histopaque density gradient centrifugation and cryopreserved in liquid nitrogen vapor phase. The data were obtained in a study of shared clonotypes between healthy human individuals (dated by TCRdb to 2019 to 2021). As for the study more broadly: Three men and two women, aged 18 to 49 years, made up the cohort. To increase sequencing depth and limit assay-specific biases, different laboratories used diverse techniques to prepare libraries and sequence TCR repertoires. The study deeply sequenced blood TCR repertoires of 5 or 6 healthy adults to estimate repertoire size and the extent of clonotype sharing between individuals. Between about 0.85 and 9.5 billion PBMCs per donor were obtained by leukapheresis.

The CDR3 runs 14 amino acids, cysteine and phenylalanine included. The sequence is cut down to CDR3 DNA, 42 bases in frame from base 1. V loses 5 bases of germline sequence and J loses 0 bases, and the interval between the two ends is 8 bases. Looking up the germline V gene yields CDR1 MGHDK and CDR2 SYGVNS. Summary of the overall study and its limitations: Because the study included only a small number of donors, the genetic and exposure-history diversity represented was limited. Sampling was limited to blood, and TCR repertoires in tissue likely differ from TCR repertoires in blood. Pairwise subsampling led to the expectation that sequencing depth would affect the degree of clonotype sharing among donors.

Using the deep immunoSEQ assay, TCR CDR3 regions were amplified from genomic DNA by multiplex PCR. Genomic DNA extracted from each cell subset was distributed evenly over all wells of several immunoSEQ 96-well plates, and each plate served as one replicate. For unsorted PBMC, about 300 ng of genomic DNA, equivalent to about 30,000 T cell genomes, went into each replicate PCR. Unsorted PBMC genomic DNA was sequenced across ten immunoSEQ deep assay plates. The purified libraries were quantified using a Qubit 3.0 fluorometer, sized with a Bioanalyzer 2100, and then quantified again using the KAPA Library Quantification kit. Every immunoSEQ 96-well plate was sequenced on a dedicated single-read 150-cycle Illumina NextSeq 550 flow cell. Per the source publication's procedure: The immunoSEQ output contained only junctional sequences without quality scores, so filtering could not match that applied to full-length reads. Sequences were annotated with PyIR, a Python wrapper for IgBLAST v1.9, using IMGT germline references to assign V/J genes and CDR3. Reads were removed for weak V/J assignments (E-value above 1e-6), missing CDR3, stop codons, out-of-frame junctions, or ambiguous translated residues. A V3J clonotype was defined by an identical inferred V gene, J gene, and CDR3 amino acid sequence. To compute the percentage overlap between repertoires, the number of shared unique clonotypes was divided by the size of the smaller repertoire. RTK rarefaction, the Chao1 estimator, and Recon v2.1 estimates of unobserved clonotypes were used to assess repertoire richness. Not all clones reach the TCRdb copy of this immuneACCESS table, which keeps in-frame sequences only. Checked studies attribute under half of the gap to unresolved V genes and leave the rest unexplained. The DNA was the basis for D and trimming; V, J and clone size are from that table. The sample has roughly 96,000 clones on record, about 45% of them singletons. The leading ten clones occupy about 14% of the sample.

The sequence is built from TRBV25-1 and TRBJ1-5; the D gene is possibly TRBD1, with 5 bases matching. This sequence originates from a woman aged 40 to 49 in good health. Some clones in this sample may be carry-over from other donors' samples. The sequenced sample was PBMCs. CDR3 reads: CASSTGTSNQPQHF. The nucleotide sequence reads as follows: TGTGCCAGCAGTACGGGGACTAGCAATCAGCCCCAGCATTTT.